These 29 T cell receptor beta chains came from one sample sequenced in a study of control samples from healthy donors and cancer patients. Profiled with immunoSEQ multiplex PCR; TCRdb holds only in-frame clones, not every one. The sample lists roughly 98,000 clones; approximately 93% were seen once. Sequenced sample: blood. All receptors derive from a man aged 18 to 30 in good health.

V and J are TRBV19 and TRBJ1-2, with 8 positions matching TRBD1. The germline V gene encodes CDR1 LNHDA and CDR2 SQIVND (reference sequence). The CDR3 is 17 amino acids. After removal of 4 bases from V and 8 bases from J, the junction contained 18 bases not matched to a gene. The CDR3 sequence is CASSTILLDQGARGYTF. The CDR3 DNA reads as TGTGCCAGTAGTACAATCTTACTCGATCAGGGGGCAAGAGGCTACACCTTC.

The chain recombines TRBV4-1 with TRBJ1-3, with D possibly matching TRBD1 (5 bases). The CDR3 has 17 residues. Germline V gene data show CDR1 as MGHRA and CDR2 as YSYEKL. Trimming cost V 4 bases and J 1 base, with 17 bases left between them. The CDR3 coding sequence is TGCGCCAGCAGCCCACATACGGGGCGAGAGTCTGGAAACACCATATATTTT. Encoded protein: CASSPHTGRESGNTIYF.

This chain uses TRBV7-2 with TRBJ1-1; possible D gene TRBD1, 6 bases. This CDR3 contains 13 residues. Germline V lookup: CDR1 SGHTA, CDR2 FQGNSA. V was pared by 5 bases and J by 1 base, with 8 bases between. For the CDR3, the DNA is TGTGCCAGCAGCGAGGGACAGAACACTGAAGCTTTCTTT. Residues: CASSEGQNTEAFF. Looking up the rest from reference TRBV7-2 and TRBJ1-1 gives the full variable domain: GAGVSQSPSNKVTEKGKDVELRCDPISGHTALYWYRQSLGQGLEFLIYFQGNSAPDKSGLPSDRFSAERTGGSVSTLTIQRTQQEDSAVYLCASSEGQNTEAFFGQGTRLTVV.

This CDR3 is CASSPYGTSGAKETQYF. DNA of the CDR3: TGTGCCAGCAGCCCCTACGGGACTAGCGGGGCGAAAGAGACCCAGTACTTC. The rearrangement joins TRBV3-1 (or the pseudogene TRBV3-2) to TRBJ2-5; TRBD2 matches at 13 bases. Germline V gives CDR1 LGHDT, CDR2 YNNKEL (reference sequence). V shed 4 bases and J 3 bases; nucleotides not matched to a gene: 8. This CDR3 is built from 17 residues.

This chain connects TRBV27 to TRBJ1-1, with 8 bases identical to TRBD1. The germline CDR1 and CDR2 sequences are MNHEY and SMNVEV (reference sequence). Trimming at V came to 8 bases and at J to 4 bases, leaving 6 bases not matched to a gene. The CDR3 extends over 13 amino acids. CDR3 bases: TGTGCCAGCGGACTCAGGGGGCTCACTGAAGCTTTCTTT. Amino acids: CASGLRGLTEAFF.

V is TRBV5-1 and J is TRBJ2-1; D perhaps matches TRBD1 (6 bases). With 4 bases removed from V and 1 base from J, the gap between germline ends came to 18 bases. This CDR3 is built from 17 residues. Germline CDR1 is SGHRS and CDR2 is YFSETQ. In nucleotides, the CDR3 is TGCGCCAGCAGCCTCGCTCGCTACAGGGAATCCTACAATGAGCAGTTCTTC. Protein product: CASSLARYRESYNEQFF.

The chain recombines TRBV27 with TRBJ1-6; 7 bases map to TRBD1. The CDR3 is 15 residues long. Trimming took 4 bases from V and 9 from J; bases not matched to a gene: 9. Germline loops: CDR1 MNHEY, CDR2 SMNVEV (reference sequence). The CDR3 sequence: CASSSWDSKGSPLHF. In nucleotides, the CDR3 is TGTGCCAGCAGTTCCTGGGACAGCAAAGGTTCACCCCTCCACTTT.

The gene calls are TRBV6-4 and TRBJ1-2; TRBD1 is a possible D gene (6 bases). The CDR3 length is 15 residues. Trimming removed 6 bases from V and 4 bases from J, with 18 bases in between. Looked up from germline, CDR1 is MRHNA and CDR2 is SNTAGT. The CDR3 loop is CASSEGGGGSYGYTF. The CDR3 coding sequence is TGTGCCAGCAGCGAGGGGGGGGGCGGTAGCTATGGCTACACCTTC.

V usage is TRBV11-1 and J usage is TRBJ2-5; D gene ambiguous. V was trimmed by 1 base and J by 5 bases, leaving 2 bases between them. This CDR3 has 11 residues. Germline loops: CDR1 SGHAT, CDR2 FQDESV (reference sequence). The CDR3 loop is CASSLGETQYF. The CDR3 DNA sequence: TGTGCCAGCAGCTTAGGGGAGACCCAGTACTTC.

The chain couples TRBV5-1 to TRBJ2-3, with 11 bases that match TRBD1. The trim removed 3 bases at V and 7 bases at J, leaving 7 bases unmatched. The CDR3 extends over 15 amino acids. From germline, CDR1 is SGHRS and CDR2 YFSETQ. The CDR3 region is CASSSGTGGIHTQYF. The CDR3 DNA sequence: TGCGCCAGCAGCTCGGGGACAGGGGGGATTCATACGCAGTATTTT.

V is TRBV28 and J is TRBJ1-1, with TRBD1 identical over 8 bases. Unmatched junction bases numbered 7, after V lost 6 bases and J lost 4 bases. The CDR3 loop spans 14 amino acids. Germline-derived CDR1 and CDR2 are MDHEN and SYDVKM. CDR3 coding DNA: TGTGCCAGCAGGCCTGGACAGGGACCCACTGAAGCTTTCTTT. Its translation: CASRPGQGPTEAFF.

J is TRBJ2-1 and V is TRBV30; perhaps TRBD1 as D (6 bases). V lost 1 base and J 6 bases, leaving 10 bases between the germline ends. The CDR3 has 13 residues. CDR1 and CDR2 (germline): GTSNPN, SVGIG (reference sequence). The CDR3 loop reads CAWSGTRGNEQFF. CDR3 DNA: TGTGCCTGGAGTGGAACCAGGGGCAATGAGCAGTTCTTC.

This rearrangement joins TRBV27 to TRBJ1-2; D may be TRBD1 (5 bases). CDR1 is MNHEY and CDR2 is SMNVEV in the germline V gene (reference sequence). The CDR3 loop spans 20 amino acids. Trimming took off 0 bases at V and 6 bases at J, with 29 bases between the two ends. CDR3 in DNA: TGTGCCAGCAGTTTATCGATACTGACAGCCTCGACACCATTGGGACATGGCTACACCTTC. Its translation is CASSLSILTASTPLGHGYTF.

V gene TRBV21-1 combines with J gene TRBJ1-5; TRBD1 is taken as the D call from the table, unchecked against the DNA. TRBV21-1 is tagged as a pseudogene. This CDR3 has 14 amino acids. CDR3 sequence: CASSKGTGNQPQHF. CDR3 nucleotide sequence: TGTGCCAGCAGCAAAGGCACAGGGAATCAGCCCCAGCATTTT.

The chain joins TRBV13 to TRBJ1-4; the match to TRBD1 covers 7 bases. With V trimmed by 5 bases and J by 0 bases, 3 bases remained unmatched. Germline V gives CDR1 PRHDT, CDR2 FYEKMQ (reference sequence). The CDR3 has 15 residues. As DNA, the CDR3 is TGTGCCAGCAGCAGACAGGGAGCAACTAATGAAAAACTGTTTTTT. Translated, it gives CASSRQGATNEKLFF.

The J gene is TRBJ2-1, the V gene TRBV7-9; a weak D match, TRBD2 (7 bases). V lost 1 base and J lost 4, with 14 bases in between. Germline V gives CDR1 SEHNR, CDR2 FQNEAQ (reference sequence). The CDR3 contains 16 residues. The CDR3 DNA is TGTGCCAGCAGCTTAGTCGTAGGGGGGGTGTACAATGAGCAGTTCTTC. Its translation: CASSLVVGGVYNEQFF.

The J gene is TRBJ1-1, the V gene TRBV29-1; no definite D call. The CDR3 contains 14 residues. With 7 bases removed from V and 1 base from J, the gap between germline ends came to 16 bases. Germline CDR1 and CDR2: SQVTM and ANQGSEA. The CDR3 loop reads CSATYNLENTEAFF. The CDR3 DNA follows: TGCAGCGCGACGTATAACCTCGAGAACACTGAAGCTTTCTTT. Full variable domain (missing parts from reference TRBV29-1 and TRBJ1-1): SAVISQKPSRDICQRGTSLTIQCQVDSQVTMMFWYRQQPGQSLTLIATANQGSEATYESGFVIDKFPISRPNLTFSTLTVSNMSPEDSSIYLCSATYNLENTEAFFGQGTRLTVV.

The V call is TRBV6-5, the J call TRBJ1-1; TRBD1 is a possible D gene (5 bases). The CDR3 runs 14 residues. V was cut by 7 bases and J by 6 bases, with 18 bases left in between. CDR1 and CDR2 (germline): MNHEY, SVGAGI. Written as DNA, the CDR3 is TGTGCCAGCACCAGGGACCTTAAGCTCCCTGAAGCTTTCTTT. This translates into CASTRDLKLPEAFF.

In this sample, this clone turned up once. The chain employs TRBV27 and TRBJ2-1; 8 nucleotides agree with TRBD2. Germline V lookup: CDR1 MNHEY, CDR2 SMNVEV (reference sequence). The CDR3 runs 14 residues. V shed 6 bases and J 12 bases; nucleotides not matched to a gene: 13. The CDR3: CASREGLGAVGQFF. The CDR3 bases are TGTGCCAGCAGGGAGGGACTAGGGGCAGTTGGGCAGTTCTTC.

This rearrangement joins TRBV6-5 to TRBJ1-4; possibly TRBD1 for D (6 bases). Germline V gene lookup returns CDR1 MNHEY and CDR2 SVGAGI. The length of the CDR3 is 16 residues. Deletions cut 3 bases from V and 0 bases from J, with 11 bases between. The CDR3 spells CASSYRGAATNEKLFF. CDR3 DNA sequence: TGTGCCAGCAGTTATCGGGGGGCAGCAACTAATGAAAAACTGTTTTTT.

This clone was picked up one time. This chain uses TRBV18 with TRBJ1-5; 7 nucleotides match TRBD1. Germline CDR1 reads KGHSH; CDR2 reads LQKENI. CDR3 length equals 15 residues. V trimming: 3 bases; J trimming: 2 bases; junction bases outside the gene matches: 4. CDR3 residues: CASSPGTEGNQPQHF. CDR3 bases: TGTGCCAGCTCACCCGGGACAGAAGGCAATCAGCCCCAGCATTTT. The variable domain in full, completed from reference TRBV18 and TRBJ1-5, reads NAGVMQNPRHLVRRRGQEARLRCSPMKGHSHVYWYRQLPEEGLKFMVYLQKENIIDESGMPKERFSAEFPKEGPSILRIQQVVRGDSAAYFCASSPGTEGNQPQHFGDGTRLSIL.

This rearrangement joins TRBV18 to TRBJ2-7; D is undetermined. CDR3 length equals 14 residues. In germline, CDR1 is KGHSH, CDR2 LQKENI. Trimming stripped 3 bases from V and 4 bases from J, with 13 bases between. As DNA, the CDR3 is TGTGCCAGCTCACCCCCGGCAGACCTTTACGAGCAGTACTTC. It translates to CASSPPADLYEQYF. Full variable domain (missing parts from reference TRBV18 and TRBJ2-7): NAGVMQNPRHLVRRRGQEARLRCSPMKGHSHVYWYRQLPEEGLKFMVYLQKENIIDESGMPKERFSAEFPKEGPSILRIQQVVRGDSAAYFCASSPPADLYEQYFGPGTRLTVT.

The rearrangement links TRBV7-2 to TRBJ1-2; 7 nucleotides align to TRBD1. Germline V gene data show CDR1 as SGHTA and CDR2 as FQGNSA. Unmatched junction bases numbered 12, after V lost 2 bases and J lost 6 bases. The CDR3 runs to 16 residues. Here the CDR3 reads CASSLIEGGRFHGYTF. The CDR3 DNA sequence: TGTGCCAGCAGCTTAATTGAAGGGGGCAGGTTCCATGGCTACACCTTC. The variable domain in full, completed from reference TRBV7-2 and TRBJ1-2, reads GAGVSQSPSNKVTEKGKDVELRCDPISGHTALYWYRQSLGQGLEFLIYFQGNSAPDKSGLPSDRFSAERTGGSVSTLTIQRTQQEDSAVYLCASSLIEGGRFHGYTFGSGTRLTVV.

The V call is TRBV7-9, the J call TRBJ2-3; no definite D call. The CDR3 loop spans 15 amino acids. The germline V gene encodes CDR1 SEHNR and CDR2 FQNEAQ (reference sequence). The V end was cut by 5 bases, the J end by 0 bases, with 12 bases between. The CDR3 reads CASSPLLPSTDTQYF. DNA for the CDR3: TGTGCCAGCAGCCCCCTACTGCCGAGCACAGATACGCAGTATTTT.

This chain links TRBV27 with TRBJ1-1; D gene ambiguous. The CDR3 runs 12 residues. The V end was cut by 5 bases, the J end by 1 base, with 5 bases between. Germline-derived CDR1 and CDR2 are MNHEY and SMNVEV (reference sequence). The CDR3 region has the DNA TGTGCCAGCAGTGAGGGGAACACTGAAGCTTTCTTT. It specifies CASSEGNTEAFF.

The rearrangement uses TRBV29-1 and TRBJ2-6; D uncertain. Germline loops: CDR1 SQVTM, CDR2 ANQGSEA. V was cut by 5 bases and J by 2 bases, with 4 bases left in between. The CDR3 is 12 amino acids. This chain's CDR3 is CSVSTGANVLTF. The CDR3 nucleotides are TGCAGCGTTTCGACTGGGGCCAACGTCCTGACTTTC.

The chain carries TRBV7-8 and TRBJ2-5; TRBD1 matches 11 bases. Trimming cost V 5 bases and J 5 bases; bases outside gene matches: 7. Germline CDR1 is SGHVS and CDR2 is FQNEAQ. The CDR3 totals 15 residues. The CDR3 sequence: CASSDWTGGSETQYF. DNA of the CDR3: TGTGCCAGCAGCGACTGGACAGGGGGCTCGGAGACCCAGTACTTC.

The chain carries TRBV5-4 and TRBJ1-1; D perhaps matches TRBD1 (5 bases). This CDR3 is built from 15 residues. Deletions cut 5 bases from V and 11 bases from J, with 25 bases between. CDR1 is SGHNT, CDR2 YYREEE, per germline (reference sequence). The CDR3 bases are TGTGCCAGCAGTTTTCAAGACAGACTCTCGAAGAGGGCTTTCTTT. Translating gives CASSFQDRLSKRAFF.

The chain combines TRBV19 with TRBJ1-5; 8 bases align to TRBD1. The V gene end was trimmed by 2 bases and the J gene end by 7 bases; junction bases not matched to a gene: 4. The CDR3 is 14 residues long. Per germline, CDR1 LNHDA and CDR2 SQIVND (reference sequence). CDR3 residues: CASSISDRGQPQHF. Written as DNA, the CDR3 is TGTGCCAGTAGTATATCTGACAGGGGCCAGCCCCAGCATTTT.